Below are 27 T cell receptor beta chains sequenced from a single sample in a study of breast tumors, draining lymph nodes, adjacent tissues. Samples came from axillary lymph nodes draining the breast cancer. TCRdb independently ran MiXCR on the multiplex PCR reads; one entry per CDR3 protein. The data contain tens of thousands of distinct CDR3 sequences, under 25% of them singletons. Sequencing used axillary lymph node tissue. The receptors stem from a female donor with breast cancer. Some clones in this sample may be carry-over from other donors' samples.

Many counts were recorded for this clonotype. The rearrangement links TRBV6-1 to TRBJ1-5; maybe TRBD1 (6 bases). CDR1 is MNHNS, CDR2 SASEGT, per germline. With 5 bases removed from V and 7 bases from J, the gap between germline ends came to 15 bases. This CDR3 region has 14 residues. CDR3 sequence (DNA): TGTGCCAGCAGTAAACAGGGATTTTCGCAGCCCCAGCATTTT. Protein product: CASSKQGFSQPQHF.

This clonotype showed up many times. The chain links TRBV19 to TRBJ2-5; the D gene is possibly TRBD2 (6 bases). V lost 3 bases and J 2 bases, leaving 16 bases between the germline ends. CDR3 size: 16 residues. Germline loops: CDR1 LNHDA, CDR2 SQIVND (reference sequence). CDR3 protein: CASSIRAGGVQETQYF. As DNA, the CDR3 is TGTGCCAGTAGTATTCGAGCGGGTGGTGTACAAGAGACCCAGTACTTC.

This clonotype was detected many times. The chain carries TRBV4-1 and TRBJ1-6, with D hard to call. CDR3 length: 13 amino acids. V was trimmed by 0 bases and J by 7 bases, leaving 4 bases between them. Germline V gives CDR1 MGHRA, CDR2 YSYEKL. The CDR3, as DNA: TGCGCCAGCAGCCAAGATGGGAATTCACCCCTCCACTTT. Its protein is CASSQDGNSPLHF.

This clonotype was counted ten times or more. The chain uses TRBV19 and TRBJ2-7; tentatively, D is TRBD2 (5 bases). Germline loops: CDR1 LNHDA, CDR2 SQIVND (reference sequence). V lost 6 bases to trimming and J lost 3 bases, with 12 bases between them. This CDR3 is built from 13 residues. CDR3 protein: CASSSDGVYEQYF. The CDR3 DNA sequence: TGTGCCAGTAGCTCGGACGGGGTCTACGAGCAGTACTTC.

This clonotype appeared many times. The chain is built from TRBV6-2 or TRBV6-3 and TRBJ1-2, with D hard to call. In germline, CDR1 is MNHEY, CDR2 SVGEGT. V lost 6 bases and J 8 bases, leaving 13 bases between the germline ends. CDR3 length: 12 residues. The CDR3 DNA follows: TGTGCCAGCAGACGTTCGGGTCGAGGCTACACCTTC. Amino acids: CASRRSGRGYTF.

The CDR3 bases are TGTGCCAGCAGCACCGGGACTGCCCTCTACGAGCAGTACTTC. Translated: CASSTGTALYEQYF. The chain employs TRBV28 and TRBJ2-7, with D possibly matching TRBD2 (6 bases). CDR1 and CDR2 (germline): MDHEN, SYDVKM. V lost 6 bases, J lost 3 bases, and 15 bases lay in between. CDR3 length equals 14 residues.

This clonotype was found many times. As DNA, the CDR3 is TGTGCCAGCACCATCGAGGGGGCAGATCTGGGCCATGGCTACACCTTC. It specifies CASTIEGADLGHGYTF. This chain joins TRBV6-7 and TRBJ1-2, with 7 bases identical to TRBD1. TRBV6-7 has ORF status, its function being uncertain. The CDR3 contains 16 residues. The V segment lost 7 bases and the J segment 6 bases; nucleotides outside the gene matches: 17.

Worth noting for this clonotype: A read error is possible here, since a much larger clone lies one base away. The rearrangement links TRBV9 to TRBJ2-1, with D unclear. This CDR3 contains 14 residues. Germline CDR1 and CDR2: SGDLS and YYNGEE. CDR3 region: CASSSFSRVPERFF. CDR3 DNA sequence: TGTGCCAGCAGCTCTTTCAGTAGAGTTCCTGAGCGGTTCTTC.

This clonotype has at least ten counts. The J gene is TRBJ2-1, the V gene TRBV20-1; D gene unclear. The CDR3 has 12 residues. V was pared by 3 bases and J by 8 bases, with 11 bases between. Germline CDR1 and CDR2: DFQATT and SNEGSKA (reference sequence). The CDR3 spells CSASPLLDEQFF. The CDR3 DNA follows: TGCAGTGCTAGTCCCCTCCTCGATGAGCAGTTCTTC.

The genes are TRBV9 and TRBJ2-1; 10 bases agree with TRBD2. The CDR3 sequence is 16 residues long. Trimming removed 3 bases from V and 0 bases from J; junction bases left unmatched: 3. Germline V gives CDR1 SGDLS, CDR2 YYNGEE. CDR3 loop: CASSESGGASYNEQFF. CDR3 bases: TGTGCCAGCAGCGAAAGCGGGGGGGCCTCCTACAATGAGCAGTTCTTC.

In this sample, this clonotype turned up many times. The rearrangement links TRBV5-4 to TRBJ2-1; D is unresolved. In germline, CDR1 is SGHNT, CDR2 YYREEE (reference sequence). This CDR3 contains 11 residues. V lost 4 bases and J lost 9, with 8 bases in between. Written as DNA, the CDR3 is TGTGCCAGCAGCAAACAAGGTGAGCAGTTCTTC. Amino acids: CASSKQGEQFF.

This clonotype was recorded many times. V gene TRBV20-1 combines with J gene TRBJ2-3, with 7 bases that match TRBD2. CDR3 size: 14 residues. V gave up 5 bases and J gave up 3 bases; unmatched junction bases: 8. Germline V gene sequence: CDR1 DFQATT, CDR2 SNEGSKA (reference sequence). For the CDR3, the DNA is TGCAGTGCTTTCCCCGGGAGGAGTACAGATACGCAGTATTTT. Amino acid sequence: CSAFPGRSTDTQYF.

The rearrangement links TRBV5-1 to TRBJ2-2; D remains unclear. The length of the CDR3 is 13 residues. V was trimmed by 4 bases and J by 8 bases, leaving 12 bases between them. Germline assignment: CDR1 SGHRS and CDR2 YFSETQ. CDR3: CASSAGWMGELFF. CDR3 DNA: TGCGCCAGCAGCGCCGGCTGGATGGGGGAGCTGTTTTTT. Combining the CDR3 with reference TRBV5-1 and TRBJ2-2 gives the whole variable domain KAGVTQTPRYLIKTRGQQVTLSCSPISGHRSVSWYQQTPGQGLQFLFEYFSETQRNKGNFPGRFSGRQFSNSRSEMNVSTLELGDSALYLCASSAGWMGELFFGEGSRLTVL.

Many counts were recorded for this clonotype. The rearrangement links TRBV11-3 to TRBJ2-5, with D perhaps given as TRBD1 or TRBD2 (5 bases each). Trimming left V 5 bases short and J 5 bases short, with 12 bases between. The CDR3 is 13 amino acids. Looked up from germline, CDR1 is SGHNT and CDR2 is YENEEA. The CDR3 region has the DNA TGTGCCAGCAGCCAAGGGGAGTTGGAGACCCAGTACTTC. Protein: CASSQGELETQYF.

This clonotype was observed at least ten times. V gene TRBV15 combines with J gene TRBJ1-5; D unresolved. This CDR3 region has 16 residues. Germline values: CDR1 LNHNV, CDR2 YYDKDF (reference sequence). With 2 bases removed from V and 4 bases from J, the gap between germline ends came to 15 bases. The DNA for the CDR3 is TGTGCCACCAGCAGATCCGATGGACCGATGAATCAGCCCCAGCATTTT. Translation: CATSRSDGPMNQPQHF.

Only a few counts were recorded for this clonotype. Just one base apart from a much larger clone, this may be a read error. The CDR3 DNA reads as TGTGCCACCAGTGATTCAAATTCAGGGGTAGACTATGGCCACACCTTC. It encodes CATSDSNSGVDYGHTF. The J gene is TRBJ1-2, the V gene TRBV24-1; TRBD1 might be the D (6 bases). This CDR3 has 16 amino acids. CDR1 is KGHDR and CDR2 is SFDVKD in the germline V gene.

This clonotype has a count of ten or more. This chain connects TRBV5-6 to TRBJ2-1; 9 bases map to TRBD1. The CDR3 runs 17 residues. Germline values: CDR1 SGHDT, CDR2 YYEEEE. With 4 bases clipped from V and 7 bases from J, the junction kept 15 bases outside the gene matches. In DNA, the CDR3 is TGTGCCAGCAGCCGAGAGGGCGAGGGACAGGGTTTGAATGAGCAGTTCTTC. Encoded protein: CASSREGEGQGLNEQFF.

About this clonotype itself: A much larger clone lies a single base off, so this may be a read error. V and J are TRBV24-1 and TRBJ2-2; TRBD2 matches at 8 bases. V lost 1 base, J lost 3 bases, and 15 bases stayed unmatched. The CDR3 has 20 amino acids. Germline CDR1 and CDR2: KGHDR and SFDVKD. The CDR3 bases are TGTGCCACCAGTGATTTAACCCGCCGTCGGAGCGGGGGATACACCGGGGAGCTGTTTTTT. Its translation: CATSDLTRRRSGGYTGELFF.

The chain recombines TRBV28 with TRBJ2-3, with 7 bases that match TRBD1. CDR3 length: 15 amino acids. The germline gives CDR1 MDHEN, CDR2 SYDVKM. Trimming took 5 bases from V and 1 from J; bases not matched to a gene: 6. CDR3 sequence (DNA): TGTGCCAGCAGTCCCCCAACAGGGGGCACAGATACGCAGTATTTT. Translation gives CASSPPTGGTDTQYF.

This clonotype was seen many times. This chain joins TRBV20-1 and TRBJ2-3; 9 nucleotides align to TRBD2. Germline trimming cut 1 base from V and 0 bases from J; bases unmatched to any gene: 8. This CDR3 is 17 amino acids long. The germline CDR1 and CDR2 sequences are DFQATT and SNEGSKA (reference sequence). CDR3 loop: CSARAGTSRSSTDTQYF. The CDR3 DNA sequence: TGCAGTGCTAGAGCCGGGACTAGCAGATCTAGCACAGATACGCAGTATTTT.

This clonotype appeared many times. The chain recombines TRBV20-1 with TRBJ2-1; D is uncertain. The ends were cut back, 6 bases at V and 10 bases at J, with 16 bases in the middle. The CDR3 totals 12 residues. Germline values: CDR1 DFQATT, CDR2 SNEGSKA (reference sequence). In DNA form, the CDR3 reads TGCAGTGCCAACCCACCAATAAGGGAGCAGTTCTTC. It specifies CSANPPIREQFF.

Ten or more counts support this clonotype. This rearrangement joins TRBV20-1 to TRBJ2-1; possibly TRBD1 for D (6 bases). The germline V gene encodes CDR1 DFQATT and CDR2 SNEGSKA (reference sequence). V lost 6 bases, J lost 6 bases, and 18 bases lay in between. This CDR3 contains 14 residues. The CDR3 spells CSAQPGHSVNEQFF. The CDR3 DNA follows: TGCAGTGCCCAGCCGGGACACAGTGTCAATGAGCAGTTCTTC.

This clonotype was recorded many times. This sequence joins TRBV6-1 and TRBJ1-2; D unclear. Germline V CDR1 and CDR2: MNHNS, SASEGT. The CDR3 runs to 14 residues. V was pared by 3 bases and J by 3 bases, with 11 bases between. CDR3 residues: CASSDIGYYYGYTF. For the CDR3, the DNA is TGTGCCAGCAGTGATATAGGGTACTACTATGGCTACACCTTC.

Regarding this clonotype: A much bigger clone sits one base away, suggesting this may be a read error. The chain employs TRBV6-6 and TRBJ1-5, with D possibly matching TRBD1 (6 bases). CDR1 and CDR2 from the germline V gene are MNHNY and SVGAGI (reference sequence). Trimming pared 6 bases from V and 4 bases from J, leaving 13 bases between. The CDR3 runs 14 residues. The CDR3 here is CASRILQGNQPQHF. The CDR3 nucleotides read TGTGCCAGCAGGATATTACAGGGAAATCAGCCCCAGCATTTT.

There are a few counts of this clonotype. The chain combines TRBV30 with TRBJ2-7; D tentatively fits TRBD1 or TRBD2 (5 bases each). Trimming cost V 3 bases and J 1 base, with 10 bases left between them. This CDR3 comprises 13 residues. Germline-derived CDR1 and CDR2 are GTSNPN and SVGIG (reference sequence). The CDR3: CAWSSGPSYEQYF. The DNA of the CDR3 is TGTGCCTGGAGCTCGGGGCCTTCCTACGAGCAGTACTTC. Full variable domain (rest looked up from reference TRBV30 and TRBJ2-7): SQTIHQWPATLVQPVGSPLSLECTVEGTSNPNLYWYRQAAGRGLQLLFYSVGIGQISSEVPQNLSASRPQDRQFILSSKKLLLSDSGFYLCAWSSGPSYEQYFGPGTRLTVT.

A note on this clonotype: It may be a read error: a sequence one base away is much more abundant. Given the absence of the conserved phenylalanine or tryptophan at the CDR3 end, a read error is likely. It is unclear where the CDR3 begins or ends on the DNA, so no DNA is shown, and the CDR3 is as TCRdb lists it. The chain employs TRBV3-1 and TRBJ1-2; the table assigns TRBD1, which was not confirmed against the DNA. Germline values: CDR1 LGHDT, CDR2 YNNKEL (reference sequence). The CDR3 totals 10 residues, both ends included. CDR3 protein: CASSGRGQTL.

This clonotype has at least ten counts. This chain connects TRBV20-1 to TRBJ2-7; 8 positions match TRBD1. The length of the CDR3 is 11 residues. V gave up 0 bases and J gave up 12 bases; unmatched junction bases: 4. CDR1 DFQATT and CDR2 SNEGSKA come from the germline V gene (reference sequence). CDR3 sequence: CSARDGQGLYF. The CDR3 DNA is TGCAGTGCTAGAGACGGACAGGGCTTGTACTTC.